This TCR beta chain was captured in a study of PD-1 blockade in classical Hodgkin lymphoma. Every patient relapsed after autologous stem cell transplantation, and brentuximab vedotin exposure varied. Profiling relied on immunoSEQ multiplex PCR, and the TCRdb table lists in-frame clones only, not all of them. The table has 150,000 or so clones, approximately 81% seen once. Sequencing used peripheral blood mononuclear cells (PBMCs), obtained before the second cycle of nivolumab. The receptor was derived from a human donor with classical Hodgkin lymphoma.

As DNA, the CDR3 is TGTGCCAGCAGCTTGCGACTAGCTTCTGGCACAGATACGCAGTATTTT. As protein: CASSLRLASGTDTQYF. The genes are TRBV7-2 and TRBJ2-3, with 7 bases matching TRBD2. Germline CDR1 reads SGHTA; CDR2 reads FQGNSA. This CDR3 is 16 amino acids long. The V gene end was trimmed by 3 bases and the J gene end by 1 base; junction bases not matched to a gene: 7.